One and the same sample provided the 31 T cell receptor beta chains below, sequenced in a study of T-cell reconstitution after alpha-beta-depleted transplantation in children. This sample's TCRbeta library carried unique molecular identifier barcodes. TCRdb reprocessed the PCR reads with MiXCR, giving one entry per CDR3 protein. The data show over 200,000 distinct CDR3 sequences, with around 8.4% seen just once and roughly 35% held by the top ten. Here the sequenced sample was PBMCs, mostly from graft donor cells, taken 360 days after TCRalphabeta/CD19-depleted stem cell transplant. The receptors here all came from a male patient aged 2-9 years who had a stem cell transplant for acute myeloid leukemia, so the T cells may come from the graft donor.

This clonotype appeared many times. The chain uses TRBV7-3 and TRBJ1-6; no clear D. V was trimmed by 5 bases and J by 4 bases, leaving 6 bases between them. This CDR3 has 13 residues. Looked up from germline, CDR1 is SGHTA and CDR2 is FQGTGA. The CDR3, as DNA: TGTGCCAGCAGCCCTGAATATAATTCACCCCTCCACTTT. This translates into CASSPEYNSPLHF.

The sample holds many counts of this clonotype. The chain uses TRBV5-1 and TRBJ1-2, with D uncertain. The V gene lost 2 bases and the J gene lost 0 bases, with 11 bases spanning the gap. Germline loops: CDR1 SGHRS, CDR2 YFSETQ. CDR3 length: 15 residues. CDR3 sequence reads: CASSFPGPPNYGYTF. The CDR3 bases are TGCGCCAGCAGCTTCCCAGGACCGCCTAACTATGGCTACACCTTC.

The rearrangement uses TRBV7-2 and TRBJ1-3; perhaps TRBD1 as D (5 bases). Germline V gene sequence: CDR1 SGHTA, CDR2 FQGNSA. Trimming took off 5 bases at V and 4 bases at J, with 12 bases between the two ends. The CDR3 consists of 14 residues. CDR3 bases: TGTGCCAGCAGCCCCGTGGGGACGGGAAACACCATATATTTT. Its translation is CASSPVGTGNTIYF.

V usage is TRBV5-1 and J usage is TRBJ2-2, with D maybe TRBD1 (5 bases). Trimming cost V 4 bases and J 7 bases, with 14 bases left between them. Germline V lookup: CDR1 SGHRS, CDR2 YFSETQ. The CDR3 extends over 14 amino acids. CDR3 sequence reads: CASSLEGVYGELFF. In nucleotides, the CDR3 is TGCGCCAGCAGCCTGGAAGGGGTTTACGGGGAGCTGTTTTTT.

The chain carries TRBV4-3 and TRBJ1-2, with D possibly TRBD1 on 5 matching bases. Germline V gene lookup returns CDR1 LGHNA and CDR2 YSLEER. This CDR3 spans 14 amino acids. The V end was cut by 0 bases, the J end by 7 bases, with 12 bases between. The CDR3 DNA reads TGCGCCAGCAGCCAAGAGGCCCGGGACTTTGGCTACACCTTC. It translates to CASSQEARDFGYTF.

This clonotype was seen only a few times. V is TRBV5-1 and J is TRBJ2-1, with D perhaps matching TRBD2 (6 bases). CDR3 length: 15 residues. CDR1 is SGHRS and CDR2 is YFSETQ in the germline V gene. Trimming took off 4 bases at V and 2 bases at J, with 13 bases between the two ends. CDR3 DNA: TGCGCCAGCAGCAGGCAGCTAGCGACCTACAATGAGCAGTTCTTC. Translation gives CASSRQLATYNEQFF.

This clonotype was found a few times. The V and J genes are TRBV20-1 and TRBJ2-1, with D maybe TRBD2 (6 bases). CDR3 length equals 14 residues. Germline V CDR1 and CDR2: DFQATT, SNEGSKA (reference sequence). Trimming removed 5 bases at V and 3 bases at J, with 14 bases between. DNA for the CDR3: TGCAGTGCTCAGGAGGGCCCCCTCTACAATGAGCAGTTCTTC. Translated: CSAQEGPLYNEQFF.

This clonotype was seen only a few times. The rearrangement uses TRBV28 and TRBJ2-3, with TRBD1 matching 7 bases. With 9 bases clipped from V and 2 bases from J, the junction kept 8 bases outside the gene matches. This CDR3 is 14 amino acids long. The germline V gene encodes CDR1 MDHEN and CDR2 SYDVKM. CDR3 nucleotides: TGTGCCAGTCGGTCAGGGACAGTCACAGATACGCAGTATTTT. Protein sequence: CASRSGTVTDTQYF.

On this clonotype itself: The junction departs from the called germline gene at one end, perhaps through a read error. This chain joins TRBV3-1 and TRBJ2-7; D ambiguous. The CDR3 covers 11 residues. Per the germline V gene, CDR1 is LGHDT and CDR2 is YNNKEL (reference sequence). CDR3 sequence (DNA): TGTGCCAGCAGCCAAGGGGGTATTTATCTCTTC. This translates into CASSQGGIYLF.

This clonotype was picked up a small number of times. Sequence at one end of the junction differs from germline and may be a read error. This chain connects TRBV18 to TRBJ1-5; 8 nucleotides agree with TRBD1. Germline CDR1 KGHSH, CDR2 LQKENI. The CDR3 length is 17 residues. The CDR3, as DNA: TGTGCCAGCTCCCGTGGACAGGGCCGGGATAGCGATCAGCCCCAGCATTTT. Encoded protein: CASSRGQGRDSDQPQHF. Complete variable domain (other parts from reference TRBV18 and TRBJ1-5): NAGVMQNPRHLVRRRGQEARLRCSPMKGHSHVYWYRQLPEEGLKFMVYLQKENIIDESGMPKERFSAEFPKEGPSILRIQQVVRGDSAAYFCASSRGQGRDSDQPQHFGDGTRLSIL.

This clonotype occurred a few times. The chain combines TRBV20-1 with TRBJ1-5; a weak D match, TRBD1 (6 bases). Trimming took 5 bases from V and 5 from J, leaving 16 bases between them. The CDR3 has 14 residues. The germline V gene encodes CDR1 DFQATT and CDR2 SNEGSKA (reference sequence). DNA for the CDR3: TGCAGTGCTTTTCCTCGGGACACCTATCAGCCCCAGCATTTT. Translated: CSAFPRDTYQPQHF.

V and J are TRBV18 and TRBJ1-4; 7 bases line up with TRBD1. The CDR3 runs to 16 residues. Germline assignment: CDR1 KGHSH and CDR2 LQKENI. V gave up 1 base and J gave up 5 bases; unmatched junction bases: 7. CDR3 protein: CASSPLSGQLNEKLFF. DNA of the CDR3: TGTGCCAGCTCACCACTGTCGGGACAGCTGAATGAAAAACTGTTTTTT.

This clonotype was counted only a few times. The chain has TRBV4-3 and TRBJ2-7; D could derive from TRBD1 or TRBD2 (5 bases each). Per germline, CDR1 LGHNA and CDR2 YSLEER. Between the trimmed V and J ends, which lost 4 bases and 7 bases, there was a span of 11 bases. The CDR3 spans 12 residues. This CDR3 is CASSLPGTEQYF. CDR3 sequence (DNA): TGCGCCAGCAGCCTTCCCGGGACGGAGCAGTACTTC.

This clonotype was seen ten or more times. The V gene is TRBV5-4, the J gene TRBJ2-2, with 7 bases fitting TRBD2. The CDR3 length is 15 residues. Germline trimming cut 4 bases from V and 2 bases from J; bases unmatched to any gene: 5. Germline assignment: CDR1 SGHNT and CDR2 YYREEE (reference sequence). The CDR3 DNA reads as TGTGCCAGCAGCATTGAGCGGGAAAACACCGGGGAGCTGTTTTTT. Translated: CASSIERENTGELFF.

Only a few counts were recorded for this clonotype. This chain uses TRBV24-1 with TRBJ2-1; D may match TRBD1 or TRBD2 (5 bases each). From germline, CDR1 is KGHDR and CDR2 SFDVKD. Trimming took off 7 bases at V and 7 bases at J, with 16 bases between the two ends. CDR3 length equals 14 residues. The CDR3 DNA sequence: TGTGCCACCAGGATACCGGGACCCTGTAATGAGCAGTTCTTC. Its translation is CATRIPGPCNEQFF.

In this sample, this clonotype turned up many times. The rearrangement links TRBV12-3 or TRBV12-4 to TRBJ2-1; D is unresolved. CDR3 length: 13 amino acids. The germline V and J ends were trimmed by 6 bases and 7 bases, with 13 bases remaining between them. The DNA for the CDR3 is TGTGCCAGCAGCCCCGGGCTGGGGAATGAGCAGTTCTTC. The encoded protein is CASSPGLGNEQFF.

This clonotype was found many times. The chain combines TRBV2 with TRBJ2-1; D uncertain. CDR1 is SNHLY and CDR2 is FYNNEI in the germline V gene. Between the trimmed V and J ends, which lost 5 bases and 9 bases, there was a span of 11 bases. CDR3 length: 12 amino acids. This chain's CDR3 is CASSPKWFEQFF. DNA of the CDR3: TGTGCCAGCAGTCCCAAATGGTTTGAGCAGTTCTTC.

This clonotype was detected many times. Written as DNA, the CDR3 is TGTGCCAGCAGTCCCTACACCACCCCCGCGAACACCGGGGAGCTGTTTTTT. This encodes CASSPYTTPANTGELFF. The chain links TRBV12-3 or TRBV12-4 to TRBJ2-2, with no clear D. The CDR3 contains 17 residues. V gave up 5 bases and J gave up 0 bases, with 16 bases separating them.

The chain is built from TRBV16 and TRBJ2-7; D uncertain. The V end lost 1 base, the J end lost 4 bases, and 17 bases lay between the germline ends. CDR1 and CDR2 from the germline V gene are KGHSY and FQNENV. CDR3 length: 16 residues. The CDR3 DNA sequence: TGTGCCAGCAGCCAATGGGATCGGGTCGGTGATTACGAGCAGTACTTC. Its protein is CASSQWDRVGDYEQYF.

The chain combines TRBV12-3 or TRBV12-4 with TRBJ1-3; D ambiguous. Trimming took off 6 bases at V and 3 bases at J, with 9 bases between the two ends. The CDR3 length is 13 residues. As DNA, the CDR3 is TGTGCCAGCAGACGAGACCATGGAAACACCATATATTTT. It translates to CASRRDHGNTIYF.

In this sample, this clonotype turned up many times. The chain combines TRBV5-1 with TRBJ2-3; D is undetermined. The CDR3 sequence is 14 residues long. Germline values: CDR1 SGHRS, CDR2 YFSETQ. Trimming removed 0 bases from V and 2 bases from J, with 7 bases in between. Here the CDR3 DNA reads TGCGCCAGCAGCTTGGGGCACAACACAGATACGCAGTATTTT. The encoded protein is CASSLGHNTDTQYF.

This chain links TRBV28 with TRBJ2-6; 7 bases agree with TRBD2. Germline V CDR1 and CDR2: MDHEN, SYDVKM. The CDR3 consists of 17 residues. Trimming at V came to 6 bases and at J to 0 bases, leaving 8 bases not matched to a gene. CDR3 coding DNA: TGTGCCAGCAGCCCAGCGGGGCCAAACTCTGGGGCCAACGTCCTGACTTTC. It specifies CASSPAGPNSGANVLTF.

This clonotype was counted ten times or more. The rearrangement uses TRBV29-1 and TRBJ2-3; 7 bases match TRBD1. The CDR3 has 13 residues. J gave up 2 bases and V 4 bases, and 3 bases lay outside the gene matches. Germline values: CDR1 SQVTM, CDR2 ANQGSEA. In DNA form, the CDR3 reads TGCAGCGTTGCGACAGGGCCCACAGATACGCAGTATTTT. Encoded protein: CSVATGPTDTQYF.

This clonotype has only a few counts. The CDR3 region has the DNA TGTGCCAGCAGCTTGGAGTCCGGGACAACTGAGTTCTTC. Amino acid sequence: CASSLESGTTEFF. V is TRBV5-6 and J is TRBJ2-1; D might be TRBD1 (6 bases). Germline V gene lookup returns CDR1 SGHDT and CDR2 YYEEEE. Trimming stripped 0 bases from V and 14 bases from J, with 15 bases between. The CDR3 covers 13 residues.

The rearrangement uses TRBV21-1 and TRBJ2-7; TRBD1, as called in the table, went unchecked against the DNA. TRBV21-1 is an annotated pseudogene. The CDR3 is 15 amino acids. The CDR3 DNA reads TGTGCCAGCAGCAAAGCAAGAAGACAGTCCTACGAGCAGTACGTC. This gives the protein CASSKARRQSYEQYV.

The V and J genes are TRBV7-9 and TRBJ1-1; TRBD1 might be the D (5 bases). Per the germline V gene, CDR1 is SEHNR and CDR2 is FQNEAQ (reference sequence). The length of the CDR3 is 11 residues. V lost 5 bases, J lost 11 bases, and 12 bases lay in between. CDR3 region: CASSGGSRAFF. CDR3 coding DNA: TGTGCCAGCAGCGGGGGGTCCCGGGCTTTCTTT. Variable domain in full (rest from reference TRBV7-9 and TRBJ1-1): DTGVSQNPRHKITKRGQNVTFRCDPISEHNRLYWYRQTLGQGPEFLTYFQNEAQLEKSRLLSDRFSAERPKGSFSTLEIQRTEQGDSAMYLCASSGGSRAFFGQGTRLTVV.

At least ten counts were recorded for this clonotype. This chain connects TRBV12-3 or TRBV12-4 to TRBJ2-7; TRBD1 agrees at 12 bases. Trimming at V came to 7 bases and at J to 6 bases, leaving 7 bases not matched to a gene. CDR3 size: 14 residues. The CDR3 protein is CASTRGQGAPEQYF. The CDR3 DNA sequence: TGTGCCAGCACCCGGGGACAGGGGGCGCCCGAGCAGTACTTC.

This clonotype has more than one count but fewer than ten. V usage is TRBV11-2 and J usage is TRBJ1-2, with D unresolved. Per germline, CDR1 SGHAT and CDR2 FQNNGV. The germline V and J ends were trimmed by 4 bases and 2 bases, with 11 bases remaining between them. This CDR3 has 14 amino acids. CDR3 residues: CASSSADGNYGYTF. Here the CDR3 DNA reads TGTGCCAGCAGCTCTGCGGACGGGAACTATGGCTACACCTTC.

This clonotype was seen many times. The chain recombines TRBV4-3 with TRBJ2-5, with 7 bases that match TRBD1. V dropped 2 bases and J dropped 1; count of bases not matched to a gene: 4. The CDR3 is 15 residues long. Germline CDR1 LGHNA, CDR2 YSLEER. CDR3 nucleotides: TGCGCCAGCAGCCAACTCGACAGGGCCCAAGAGACCCAGTACTTC. Residues: CASSQLDRAQETQYF.

This clonotype was seen a few times. The V call is TRBV20-1, the J call TRBJ1-1, with a tentative D call TRBD1 (5 bases). Deletions cut 3 bases from V and 6 bases from J, with 11 bases between. This CDR3 spans 12 amino acids. Germline values: CDR1 DFQATT, CDR2 SNEGSKA (reference sequence). The CDR3 DNA reads as TGCAGTGCTAGTCAGGGCAGAGCTGAAGCTTTCTTT. It translates to CSASQGRAEAFF.

The CDR3 DNA follows: TGTGCCAGCAGCTCCCGGGCGGGGAATACCGGGGAGCTGTTTTTT. It specifies CASSSRAGNTGELFF. The J gene is TRBJ2-2, the V gene TRBV7-2; TRBD2 might be the D (6 bases). The germline CDR1 and CDR2 sequences are SGHTA and FQGNSA. V lost 4 bases and J lost 5, with 14 bases in between. This CDR3 comprises 15 residues. Full variable domain (rest looked up from reference TRBV7-2 and TRBJ2-2): GAGVSQSPSNKVTEKGKDVELRCDPISGHTALYWYRQSLGQGLEFLIYFQGNSAPDKSGLPSDRFSAERTGGSVSTLTIQRTQQEDSAVYLCASSSRAGNTGELFFGEGSRLTVL.